This T cell receptor beta chain was found in a study of shared clonotypes between healthy human individuals. Genomic DNA from each subset was divided evenly over several immunoSEQ plates. Per the original data handling: ImmunoSEQ gave junction-only sequences without quality scores, so filtering differed. The method was immunoSEQ multiplex PCR; TCRdb's version includes in-frame clones alone and lacks a portion of them. The V and J calls and clone size come from that table; D and trimming were worked out from the DNA. The sample gives around 1.9 million clones, roughly 93% of which show up once; more than 1.5% is in the top ten. Comments on this clone: No antigen is known for it.

Naive CD8 cells lacked CD45RO and underwent positive selection for CCR7, leaving out terminally differentiated effector memory CD45RA+ cells. Each donor was a Caucasian adult residing in Nashville, Tennessee. Study observations and caveats: The authors sampled blood alone, and tissue repertoires likely differ.

Sequenced sample: naive CD8+ T cells from PBMCs. This TCR was sampled from a man between 18 and 29 years old in good health. Some clones in this sample may be carry-over from other donors' samples.

This chain's CDR3 is CASSETGNYGYTF. As DNA, the CDR3 is TGTGCCAGCAGTGAGACAGGGAACTATGGCTACACCTTC. This chain links TRBV2 with TRBJ1-2; TRBD1 matches 7 bases. The CDR3 sequence is 13 residues long. The germline gives CDR1 SNHLY, CDR2 FYNNEI. V gave up 3 bases and J gave up 2 bases; unmatched junction bases: 0.